This T cell receptor (beta chain) was recovered during a study of glioma-infiltrating T cells. Study outcomes and limitations: CDR3 overlap between tissue and blood was very small. Tissue-blood divergence was below expectation in non-neoplastic patients, above in gliomas.

This CDR3 has 14 residues. Unmatched junction bases numbered 2, after V lost 2 bases and J lost 7 bases. CDR1 SNHLY and CDR2 FYNNEI come from the germline V gene. TCR alpha and beta CDR3 regions were amplified from RNA using iRepertoire nested multiplex PCR. One-step reverse transcription and amplification started from approximately 100-400 ng of tissue mRNA or PBMC total RNA. Via MiXCR, TCRdb re-called the multiplex PCR reads, giving one row per CDR3 protein. The table shows under 150,000 distinct CDR3 sequences, with 24% occurring only once. As to this clonotype: Its target is unknown.

The clonotype comes from a human donor with low-grade glioma or glioblastoma, undergoing nonglioma brain surgery, or in good health (not recorded which). The material sequenced was glioma tissue, nonneoplastic brain tissue, or PBMCs (not recorded which). The gene calls are TRBV2 and TRBJ2-1, with 10 bases matching TRBD2. For the CDR3, the DNA is TGTGCCAGCAGTGAATTACTAGCGGGGAATGAGCAGTTCTTC. It codes for CASSELLAGNEQFF. Variable domain in full (rest from reference TRBV2 and TRBJ2-1): EPEVTQTPSHQVTQMGQEVILRCVPISNHLYFYWYRQILGQKVEFLVSFYNNEISEKSEIFDDQFSVERPDGSNFTLKIRSTKLEDSAMYFCASSELLAGNEQFFGPGTRLTVL.